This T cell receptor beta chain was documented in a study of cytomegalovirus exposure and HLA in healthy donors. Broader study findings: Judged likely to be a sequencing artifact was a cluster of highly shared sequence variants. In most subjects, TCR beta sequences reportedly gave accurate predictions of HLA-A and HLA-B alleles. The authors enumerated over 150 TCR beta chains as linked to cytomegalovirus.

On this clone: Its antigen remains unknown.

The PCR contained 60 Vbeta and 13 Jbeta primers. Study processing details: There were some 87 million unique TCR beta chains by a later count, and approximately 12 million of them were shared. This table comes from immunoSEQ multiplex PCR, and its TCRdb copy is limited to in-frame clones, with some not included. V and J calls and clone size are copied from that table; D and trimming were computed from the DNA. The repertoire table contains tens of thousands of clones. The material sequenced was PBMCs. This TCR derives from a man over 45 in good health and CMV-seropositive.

In nucleotides, the CDR3 is TGTGCCAGCAGCTTGGCAGACAATGAGCAGTTCTTC. Protein: CASSLADNEQFF. The V and J genes are TRBV5-6 and TRBJ2-1; unclear D gene. This CDR3 has 12 residues. Germline CDR1 and CDR2: SGHDT and YYEEEE. The V end lost 0 bases, the J end lost 5 bases, and 3 bases lay between the germline ends.